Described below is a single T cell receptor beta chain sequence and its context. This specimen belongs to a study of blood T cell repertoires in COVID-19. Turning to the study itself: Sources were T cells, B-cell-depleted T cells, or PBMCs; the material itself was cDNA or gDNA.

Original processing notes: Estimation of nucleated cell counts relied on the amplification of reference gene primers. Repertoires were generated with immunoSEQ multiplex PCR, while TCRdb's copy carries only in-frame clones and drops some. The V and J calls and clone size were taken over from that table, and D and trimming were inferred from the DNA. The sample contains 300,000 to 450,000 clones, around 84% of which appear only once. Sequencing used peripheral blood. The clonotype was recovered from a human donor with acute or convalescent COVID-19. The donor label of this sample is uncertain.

For the CDR3, the DNA is TGTGCCATCAGTGAGGACACTAGCGGAGTCTACAATGAGCAGTTCTTC. It is translated as CAISEDTSGVYNEQFF. The chain is built from TRBV10-3 and TRBJ2-1; 8 nucleotides align to TRBD2. V trimming: 2 bases; J trimming: 3 bases; junction bases outside the gene matches: 6. Per germline, CDR1 ENHRY and CDR2 SYGVKD. The CDR3 runs to 16 residues.